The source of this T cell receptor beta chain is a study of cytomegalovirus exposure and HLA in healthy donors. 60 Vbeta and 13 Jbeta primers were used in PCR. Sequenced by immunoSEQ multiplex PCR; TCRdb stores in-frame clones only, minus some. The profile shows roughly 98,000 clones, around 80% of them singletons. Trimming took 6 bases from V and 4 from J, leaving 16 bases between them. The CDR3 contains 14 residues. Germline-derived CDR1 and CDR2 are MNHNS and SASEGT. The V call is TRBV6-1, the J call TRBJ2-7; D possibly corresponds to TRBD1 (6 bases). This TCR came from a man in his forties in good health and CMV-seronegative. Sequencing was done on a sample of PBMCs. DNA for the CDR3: TGTGCCAGCAGGAGGACCGGGACATGGTACGAGCAGTACTTC. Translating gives CASRRTGTWYEQYF.